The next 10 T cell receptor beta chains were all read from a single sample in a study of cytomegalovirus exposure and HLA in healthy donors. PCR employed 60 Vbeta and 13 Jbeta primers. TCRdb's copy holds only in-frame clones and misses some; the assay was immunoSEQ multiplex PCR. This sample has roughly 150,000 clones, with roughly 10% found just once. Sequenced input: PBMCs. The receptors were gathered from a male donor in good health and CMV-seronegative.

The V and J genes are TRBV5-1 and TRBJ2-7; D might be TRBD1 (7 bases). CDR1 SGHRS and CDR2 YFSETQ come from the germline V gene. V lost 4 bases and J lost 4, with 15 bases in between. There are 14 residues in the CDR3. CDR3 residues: CASSTDPGGYEQYF. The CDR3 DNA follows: TGCGCCAGCAGCACTGACCCAGGGGGGTACGAGCAGTACTTC. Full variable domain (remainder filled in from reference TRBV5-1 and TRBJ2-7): KAGVTQTPRYLIKTRGQQVTLSCSPISGHRSVSWYQQTPGQGLQFLFEYFSETQRNKGNFPGRFSGRQFSNSRSEMNVSTLELGDSALYLCASSTDPGGYEQYFGPGTRLTVT.

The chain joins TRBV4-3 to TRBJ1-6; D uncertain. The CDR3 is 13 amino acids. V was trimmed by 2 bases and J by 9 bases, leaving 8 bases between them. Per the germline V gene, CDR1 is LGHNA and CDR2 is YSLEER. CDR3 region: CASSQSSVSPLHF. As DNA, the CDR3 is TGCGCCAGCAGCCAATCGTCGGTTTCACCCCTCCACTTT.

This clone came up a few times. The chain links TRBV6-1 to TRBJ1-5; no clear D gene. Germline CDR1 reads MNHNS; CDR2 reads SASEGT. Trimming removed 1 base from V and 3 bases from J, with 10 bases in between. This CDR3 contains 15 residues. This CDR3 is CASSEVFTDNQPQHF. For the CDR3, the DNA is TGTGCCAGCAGTGAAGTTTTTACAGACAATCAGCCCCAGCATTTT.

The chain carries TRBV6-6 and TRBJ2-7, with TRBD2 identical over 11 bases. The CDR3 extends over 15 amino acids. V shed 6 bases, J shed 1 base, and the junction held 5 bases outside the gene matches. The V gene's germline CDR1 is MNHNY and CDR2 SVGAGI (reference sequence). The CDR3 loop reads CASRFLAGGSYEQYF. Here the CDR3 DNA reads TGTGCCAGCAGGTTCCTAGCGGGGGGATCCTACGAGCAGTACTTC.

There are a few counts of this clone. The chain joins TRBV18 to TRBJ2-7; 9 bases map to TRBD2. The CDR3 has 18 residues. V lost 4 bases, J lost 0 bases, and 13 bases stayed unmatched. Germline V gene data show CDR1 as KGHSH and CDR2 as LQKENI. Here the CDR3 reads CASSRDALAGGSSYEQYF. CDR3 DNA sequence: TGTGCCAGCTCACGCGATGCACTAGCGGGCGGAAGCTCCTACGAGCAGTACTTC.

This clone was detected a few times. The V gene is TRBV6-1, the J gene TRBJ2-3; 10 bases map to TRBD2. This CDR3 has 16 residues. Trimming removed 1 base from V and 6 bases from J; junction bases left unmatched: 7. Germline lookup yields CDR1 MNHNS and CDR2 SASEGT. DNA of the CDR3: TGTGCCAGCAGTGAAGGGAGCGGGGGGGCCTGGGATACGCAGTATTTT. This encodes CASSEGSGGAWDTQYF.

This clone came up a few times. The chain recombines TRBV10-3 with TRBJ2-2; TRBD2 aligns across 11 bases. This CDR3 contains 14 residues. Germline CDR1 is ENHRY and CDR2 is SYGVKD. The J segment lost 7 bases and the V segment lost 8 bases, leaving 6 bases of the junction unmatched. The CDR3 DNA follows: TGTGCCATCGCACTAGCGGGAGTACACGGGGAGCTGTTTTTT. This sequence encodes CAIALAGVHGELFF.

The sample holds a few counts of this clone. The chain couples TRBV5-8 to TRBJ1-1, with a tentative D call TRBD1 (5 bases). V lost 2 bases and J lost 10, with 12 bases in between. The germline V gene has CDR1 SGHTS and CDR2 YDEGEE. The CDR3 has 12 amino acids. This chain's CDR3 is CASSLSGVRAFF. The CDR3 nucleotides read TGTGCCAGCAGCTTATCGGGGGTTCGAGCTTTCTTT. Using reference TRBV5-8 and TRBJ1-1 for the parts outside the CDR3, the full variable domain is EAGVTQSPTHLIKTRGQQATLRCSPISGHTSVYWYQQALGLGLQFLLWYDEGEERNRGNFPPRFSGRQFPNYSSELNVNALELEDSALYLCASSLSGVRAFFGQGTRLTVV.

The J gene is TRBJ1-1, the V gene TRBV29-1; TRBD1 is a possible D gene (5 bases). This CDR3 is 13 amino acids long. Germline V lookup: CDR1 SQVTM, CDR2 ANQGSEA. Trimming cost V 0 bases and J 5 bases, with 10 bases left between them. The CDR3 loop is CSVEDRGRTEAFF. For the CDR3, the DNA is TGCAGCGTTGAAGATAGGGGTCGAACTGAAGCTTTCTTT.

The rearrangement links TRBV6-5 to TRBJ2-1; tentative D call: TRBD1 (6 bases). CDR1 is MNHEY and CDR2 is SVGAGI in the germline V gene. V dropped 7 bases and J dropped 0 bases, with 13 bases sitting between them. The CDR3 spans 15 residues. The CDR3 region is CASKNRESSYNEQFF. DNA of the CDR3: TGTGCCAGCAAAAACAGGGAGAGCTCCTACAATGAGCAGTTCTTC.